Below are 5 T cell receptor beta chains sequenced from a single sample in a study of vaccination and CD4 T cells after COVID-19. Sequenced with the Oncomine TCR Beta short-read assay was DNA taken from cultured CD4+ T cells. Each CDR3 protein gets one entry after TCRdb re-called the PCR reads with MiXCR. The sample records roughly 13,000 distinct CDR3 sequences, 33% being singletons. Their antigens remain unidentified. Treatment: roughly 10-day PBMC culture with coronavirus spike peptide pools or control peptides (ViraFEST assay). This sample comprised CD4+ T cells from blood, cultured in vitro, obtained after SARS-CoV-2 vaccination. These receptors all come from a human donor who had recovered from COVID-19.

The J gene is TRBJ2-3, the V gene TRBV25-1, with TRBD2 matching 8 bases. The CDR3 is 17 amino acids. Trimming took 2 bases from V and 4 from J; bases not matched to a gene: 11. Germline V gene lookup returns CDR1 MGHDK and CDR2 SYGVNS. This CDR3 reads CASSETLGLGNSDTQYF. Written as DNA, the CDR3 is TGTGCCAGCAGTGAAACTTTGGGACTAGGAAATTCAGATACGCAGTATTTT.

This clonotype was observed a handful of times. This sequence joins TRBV19 and TRBJ2-3, with unresolved D. The germline gives CDR1 LNHDA, CDR2 SQIVND (reference sequence). Deletions cut 1 base from V and 3 bases from J, with 14 bases between. This CDR3 comprises 16 residues. The CDR3 DNA is TGTGCCAGTAGTATAGGAGGACCCCCCCGAACAGATACGCAGTATTTT. It specifies CASSIGGPPRTDTQYF.

The chain is built from TRBV7-2 and TRBJ2-1; the match to TRBD1 covers 8 bases. After removal of 5 bases from V and 15 bases from J, the junction contained 18 bases not matched to a gene. CDR3 length: 15 residues. CDR1 is SGHTA and CDR2 is FQGNSA in the germline V gene. Written as DNA, the CDR3 is TGTGCCAGCAGCCCAAACGCAGGTGCGGGACAGGATCTGTTCTTC. Translation gives CASSPNAGAGQDLFF. Full variable domain (remainder filled in from reference TRBV7-2 and TRBJ2-1): GAGVSQSPSNKVTEKGKDVELRCDPISGHTALYWYRQSLGQGLEFLIYFQGNSAPDKSGLPSDRFSAERTGGSVSTLTIQRTQQEDSAVYLCASSPNAGAGQDLFFGPGTRLTVL.

A few counts support this clonotype. The chain has TRBV7-2 and TRBJ1-1; 9 nucleotides agree with TRBD1. The CDR3 length is 16 residues. From germline, CDR1 is SGHTA and CDR2 FQGNSA. J gave up 5 bases and V 6 bases, and 13 bases lay outside the gene matches. For the CDR3, the DNA is TGTGCCAGCAGTACAGGGGGCATGGTCAAGGGGACTGAAGCTTTCTTT. As protein: CASSTGGMVKGTEAFF.

This clonotype was seen more than once but under ten times. The chain uses TRBV28 and TRBJ2-1, with 10 positions matching TRBD1. V dropped 3 bases and J dropped 6; count of bases not matched to a gene: 8. Germline V gene data show CDR1 as MDHEN and CDR2 as SYDVKM. The CDR3 totals 16 residues. CDR3 residues: CASSFRGQGYFNEQFF. CDR3 in DNA: TGTGCCAGCAGTTTCCGGGGACAGGGGTATTTCAATGAGCAGTTCTTC. Looking up the rest from reference TRBV28 and TRBJ2-1 gives the full variable domain: DVKVTQSSRYLVKRTGEKVFLECVQDMDHENMFWYRQDPGLGLRLIYFSYDVKMKEKGDIPEGYSVSREKKERFSLILESASTNQTSMYLCASSFRGQGYFNEQFFGPGTRLTVL.